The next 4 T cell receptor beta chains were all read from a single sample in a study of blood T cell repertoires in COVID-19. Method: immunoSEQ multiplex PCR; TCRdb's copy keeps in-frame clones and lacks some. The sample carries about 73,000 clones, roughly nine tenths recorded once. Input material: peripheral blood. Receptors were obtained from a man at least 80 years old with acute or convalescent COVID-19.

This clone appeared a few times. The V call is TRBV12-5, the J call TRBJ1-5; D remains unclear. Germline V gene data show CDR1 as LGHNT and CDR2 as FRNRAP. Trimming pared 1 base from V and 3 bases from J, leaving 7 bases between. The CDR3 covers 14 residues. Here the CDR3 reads CASGLGGNNQPQHF. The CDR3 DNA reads TGTGCTAGTGGTTTGGGAGGGAACAATCAGCCCCAGCATTTT.

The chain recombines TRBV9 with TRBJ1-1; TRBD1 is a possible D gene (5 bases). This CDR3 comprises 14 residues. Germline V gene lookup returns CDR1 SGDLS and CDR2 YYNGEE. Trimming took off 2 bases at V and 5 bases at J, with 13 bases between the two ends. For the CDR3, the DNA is TGTGCCAGCAGCGTGCGGGACTGGGGGACTGAAGCTTTCTTT. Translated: CASSVRDWGTEAFF.

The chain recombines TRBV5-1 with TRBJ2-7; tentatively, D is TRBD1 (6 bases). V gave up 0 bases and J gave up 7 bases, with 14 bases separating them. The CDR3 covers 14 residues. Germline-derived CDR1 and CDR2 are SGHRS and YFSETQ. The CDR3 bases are TGCGCCAGCAGCTTGGGTCAGGGGCCTTGGGAGCAGTACTTC. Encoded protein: CASSLGQGPWEQYF.

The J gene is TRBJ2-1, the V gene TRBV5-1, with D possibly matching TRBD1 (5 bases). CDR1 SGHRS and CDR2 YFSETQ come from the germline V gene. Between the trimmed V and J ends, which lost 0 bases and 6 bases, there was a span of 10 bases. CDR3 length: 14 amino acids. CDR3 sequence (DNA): TGCGCCAGCAGCTTGGAAGCAGGGATCAATGAGCAGTTCTTC. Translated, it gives CASSLEAGINEQFF.